Given below is one TCR beta chain in context. Antigen unknown. This sample stems from a study of tumor-infiltrating lymphocytes in primary liver carcinoma. Study as a whole: The patients had histopathologically diagnosed primary liver carcinoma, and their disease was treated by surgical resection. Study-wide results and limits: Tumor-adjacent and tumor-blood pairs showed less overlap than tumor region pairs. Against blood, tumors held a significantly higher top-250-clone fraction (p = 0.039).

A primer matching the constant region was used to make TCR beta cDNA from around 550 ng of total RNA. Three nested multiplex PCR rounds, a slightly modified ARM-PCR method, built the TCR beta libraries. Researchers ran the first two PCR rounds for ten to eleven cycles each with TRBV1-TRBV30 forward primers and a C-beta reverse primer. One entry per CDR3 protein, called by TCRdb with MiXCR from the multiplex PCR reads. The table has about 180,000 distinct CDR3 sequences, about 60% seen once. Germline V gives CDR1 SEHNR, CDR2 FQNEAQ (reference sequence). The length of the CDR3 is 13 residues. The ends were cut back, 3 bases at V and 7 bases at J, with 12 bases in the middle. The authors took blood RNA from unsorted whole blood and also extracted germline DNA.

The source of this sequence is a middle-aged man with primary liver carcinoma and hepatitis B virus infection. Sequences were obtained from peripheral blood. The gene calls are TRBV7-9 and TRBJ1-1; the D gene is possibly TRBD1 (5 bases). The CDR3 loop reads CASSLPQDIEAFF. The CDR3 DNA reads as TGTGCCAGCAGCTTGCCCCAGGACATTGAAGCTTTCTTT.